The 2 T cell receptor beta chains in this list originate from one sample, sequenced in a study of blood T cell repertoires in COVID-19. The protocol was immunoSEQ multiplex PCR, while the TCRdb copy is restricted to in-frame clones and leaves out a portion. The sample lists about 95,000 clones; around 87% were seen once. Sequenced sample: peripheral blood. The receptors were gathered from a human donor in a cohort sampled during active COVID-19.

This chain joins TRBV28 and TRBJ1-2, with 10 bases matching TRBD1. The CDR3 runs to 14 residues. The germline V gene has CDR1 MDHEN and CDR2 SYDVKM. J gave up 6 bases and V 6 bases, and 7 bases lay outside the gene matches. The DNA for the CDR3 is TGTGCCAGCAGCAACCGACAGGGGGCGCATGGCTACACCTTC. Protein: CASSNRQGAHGYTF.

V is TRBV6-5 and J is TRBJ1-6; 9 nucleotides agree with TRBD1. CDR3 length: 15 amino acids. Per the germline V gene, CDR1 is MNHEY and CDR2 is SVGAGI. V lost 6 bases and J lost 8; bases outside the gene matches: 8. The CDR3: CASRPGQGYDSPLHF. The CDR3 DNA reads TGTGCCAGCAGGCCGGGACAGGGTTATGATTCACCCCTCCACTTT.